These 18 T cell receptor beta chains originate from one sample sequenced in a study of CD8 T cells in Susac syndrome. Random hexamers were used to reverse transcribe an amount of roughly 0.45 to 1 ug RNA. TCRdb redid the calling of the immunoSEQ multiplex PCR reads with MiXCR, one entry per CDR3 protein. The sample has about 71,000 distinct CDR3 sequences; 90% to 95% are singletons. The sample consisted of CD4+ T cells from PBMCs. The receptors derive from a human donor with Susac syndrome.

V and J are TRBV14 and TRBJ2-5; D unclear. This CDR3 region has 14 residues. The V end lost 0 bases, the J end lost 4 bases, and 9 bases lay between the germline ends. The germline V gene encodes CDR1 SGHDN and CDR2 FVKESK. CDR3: CASSQDLGPETQYF. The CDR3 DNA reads TGTGCCAGCAGCCAAGACCTAGGCCCAGAGACCCAGTACTTC.

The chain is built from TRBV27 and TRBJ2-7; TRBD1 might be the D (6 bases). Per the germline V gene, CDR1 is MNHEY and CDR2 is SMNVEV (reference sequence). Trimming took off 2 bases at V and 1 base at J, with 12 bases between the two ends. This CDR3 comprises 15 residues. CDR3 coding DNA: TGTGCCAGCAGTTTACCCGGGACACTTTCCTACGAGCAGTACTTC. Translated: CASSLPGTLSYEQYF.

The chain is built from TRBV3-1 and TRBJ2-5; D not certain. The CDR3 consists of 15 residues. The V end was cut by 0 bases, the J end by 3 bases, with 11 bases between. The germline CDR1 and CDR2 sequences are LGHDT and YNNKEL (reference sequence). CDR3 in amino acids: CASSQDAPGKETQYF. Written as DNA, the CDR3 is TGTGCCAGCAGCCAAGATGCTCCCGGAAAAGAGACCCAGTACTTC.

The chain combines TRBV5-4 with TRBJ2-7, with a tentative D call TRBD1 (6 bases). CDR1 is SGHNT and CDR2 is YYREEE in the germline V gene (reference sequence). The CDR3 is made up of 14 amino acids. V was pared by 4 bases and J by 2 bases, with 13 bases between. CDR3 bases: TGTGCCAGCAGCCCGCAGGGGTTGGCCTACGAGCAGTACTTC. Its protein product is CASSPQGLAYEQYF.

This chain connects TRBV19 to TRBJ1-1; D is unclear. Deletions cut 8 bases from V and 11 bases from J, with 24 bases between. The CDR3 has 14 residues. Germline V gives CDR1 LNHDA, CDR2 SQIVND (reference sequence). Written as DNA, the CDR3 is TGTGCCAGTGCCATGGATCAGACCCGGGGTTGGGCTTTCTTT. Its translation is CASAMDQTRGWAFF.

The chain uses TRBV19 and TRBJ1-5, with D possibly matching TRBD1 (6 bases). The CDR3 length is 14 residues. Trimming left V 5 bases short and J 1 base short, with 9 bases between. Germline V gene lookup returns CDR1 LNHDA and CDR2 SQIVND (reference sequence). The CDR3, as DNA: TGTGCCAGTAGTGCGGACAGCAGCAATCAGCCCCAGCATTTT. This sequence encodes CASSADSSNQPQHF.

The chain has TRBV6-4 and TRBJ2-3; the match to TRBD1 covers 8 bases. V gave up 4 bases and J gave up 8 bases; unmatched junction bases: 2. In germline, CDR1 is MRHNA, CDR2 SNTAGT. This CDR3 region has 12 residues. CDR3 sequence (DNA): TGTGCCAGCAGTGTTGGACAGGGTACGCAGTATTTT. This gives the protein CASSVGQGTQYF.

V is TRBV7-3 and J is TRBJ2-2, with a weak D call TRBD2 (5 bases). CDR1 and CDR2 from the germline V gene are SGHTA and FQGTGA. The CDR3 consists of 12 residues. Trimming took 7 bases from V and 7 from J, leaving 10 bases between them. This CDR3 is CASTLGSGELFF. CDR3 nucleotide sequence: TGTGCCAGCACCCTTGGGAGCGGGGAGCTGTTTTTT.

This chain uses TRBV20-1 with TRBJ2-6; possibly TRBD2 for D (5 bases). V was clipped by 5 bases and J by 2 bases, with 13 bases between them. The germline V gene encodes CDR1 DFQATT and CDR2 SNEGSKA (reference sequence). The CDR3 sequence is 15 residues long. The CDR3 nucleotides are TGCAGTGCTCCACAAATCGGGACTGGGGCCAACGTCCTGACTTTC. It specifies CSAPQIGTGANVLTF.

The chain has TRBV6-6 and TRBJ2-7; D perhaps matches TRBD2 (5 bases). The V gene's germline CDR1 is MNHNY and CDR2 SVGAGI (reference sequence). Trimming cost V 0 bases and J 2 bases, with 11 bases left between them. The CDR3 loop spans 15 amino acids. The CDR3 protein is CASSYSVPTTYEQYF. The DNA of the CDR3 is TGTGCCAGCAGTTACTCGGTGCCGACTACCTACGAGCAGTACTTC.

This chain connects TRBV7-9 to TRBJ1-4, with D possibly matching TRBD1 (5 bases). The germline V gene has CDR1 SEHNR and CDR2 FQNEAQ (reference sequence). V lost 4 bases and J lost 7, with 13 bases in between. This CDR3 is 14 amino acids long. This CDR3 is CASSSRGGSEKLFF. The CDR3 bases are TGTGCCAGCAGCTCAAGGGGCGGCAGTGAAAAACTGTTTTTT.

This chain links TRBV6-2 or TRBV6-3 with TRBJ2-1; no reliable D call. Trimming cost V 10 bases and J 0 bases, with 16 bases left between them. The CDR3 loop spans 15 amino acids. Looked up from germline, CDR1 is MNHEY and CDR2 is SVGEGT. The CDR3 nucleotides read TGTGCCACCCTCGAAGGCCGTAGCTCCTACAATGAGCAGTTCTTC. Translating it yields CATLEGRSSYNEQFF.

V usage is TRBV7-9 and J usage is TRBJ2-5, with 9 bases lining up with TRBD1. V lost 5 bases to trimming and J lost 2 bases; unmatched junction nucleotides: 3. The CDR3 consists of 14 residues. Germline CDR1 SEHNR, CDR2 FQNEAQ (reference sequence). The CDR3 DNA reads TGTGCCAGCAGCGCCGGGACAGGGCAAGAGACCCAGTACTTC. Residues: CASSAGTGQETQYF.

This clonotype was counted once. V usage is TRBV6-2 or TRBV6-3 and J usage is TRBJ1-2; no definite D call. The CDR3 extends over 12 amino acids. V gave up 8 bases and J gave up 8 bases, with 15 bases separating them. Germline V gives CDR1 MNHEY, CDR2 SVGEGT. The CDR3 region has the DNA TGTGCCAGCTCGACTGTCATGCGGGGCTACACCTTC. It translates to CASSTVMRGYTF.

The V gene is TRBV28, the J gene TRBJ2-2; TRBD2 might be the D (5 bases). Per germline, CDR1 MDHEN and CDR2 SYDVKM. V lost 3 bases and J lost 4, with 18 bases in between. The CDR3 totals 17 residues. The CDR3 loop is CASSFVEGRKLTGELFF. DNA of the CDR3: TGTGCCAGCAGTTTTGTAGAGGGTCGAAAGCTCACCGGGGAGCTGTTTTTT.

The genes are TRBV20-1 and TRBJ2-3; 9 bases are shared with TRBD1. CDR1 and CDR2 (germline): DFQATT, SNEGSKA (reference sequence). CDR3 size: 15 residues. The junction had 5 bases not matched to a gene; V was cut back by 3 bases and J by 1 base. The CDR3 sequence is CSASPGQGGTDTQYF. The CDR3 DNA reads TGCAGTGCTAGCCCGGGACAGGGCGGCACAGATACGCAGTATTTT.

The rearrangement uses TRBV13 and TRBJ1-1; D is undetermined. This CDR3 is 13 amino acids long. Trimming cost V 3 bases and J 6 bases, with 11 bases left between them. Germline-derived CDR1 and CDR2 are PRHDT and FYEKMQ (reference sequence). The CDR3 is CASSFYRNSEAFF. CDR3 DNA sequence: TGTGCCAGCAGCTTTTATAGGAATTCTGAAGCTTTCTTT.

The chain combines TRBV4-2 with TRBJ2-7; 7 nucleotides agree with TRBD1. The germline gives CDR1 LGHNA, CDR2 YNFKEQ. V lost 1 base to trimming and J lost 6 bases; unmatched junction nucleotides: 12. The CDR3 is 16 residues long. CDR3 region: CASSQVGAGGHGEQYF. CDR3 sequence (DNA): TGTGCCAGCAGCCAAGTAGGTGCAGGGGGACATGGCGAGCAGTACTTC.